These T cell receptor beta chains were read from a single sample in a study of response to subunit inactivated influenza vaccine. MiXCR was run by TCRdb on the RT-PCR reads, yielding one entry per CDR3 protein. The data contain about 170,000 distinct CDR3 sequences, about 10% of them seen just once; the ten biggest clones take up around 35%. The specimen was CD8+ T cells sorted from PBMCs, collected 23 to 25 months after vaccination. These TCRs come from a man in his fifties or sixties who received an inactivated influenza vaccine. CDR3s include the opening cysteine and the closing phenylalanine or tryptophan.

v_call	j_call	cdr3_aa
TRBV7-2	TRBJ2-2	CASSLGTGATGELFF
TRBV27	TRBJ2-1	CASSLLRGQGASEQFF
TRBV6-6	TRBJ2-7	CASSYGDFTYEQYF
TRBV15	TRBJ2-7	CATSRDNQGASYEQYF
TRBV10-3	TRBJ2-5	CAISESGAAQETQYF
TRBV6-5	TRBJ1-1	CASSYSPVAEAFF
TRBV25-1	TRBJ1-1	CASSDSRRAEAFF
TRBV27	TRBJ2-1	CASSSGTSGVNEQFF
TRBV7-9	TRBJ2-1	CASSLWFDEQFF
TRBV5-6	TRBJ2-1	CASSFASGTYNEQFF
TRBV7-7	TRBJ2-1	CASSLRINNEQFF
TRBV20-1	TRBJ2-7	CSVRTSANYEQYF
TRBV7-6	TRBJ2-7	CASSPEAGANYEQYF
TRBV25-1	TRBJ2-1	CASSPGASSYNEQFF
TRBV5-1	TRBJ2-3	CASSLVYTDTQYF
TRBV4-2	TRBJ2-7	CASSSTGTSGYEQYF
TRBV7-9	TRBJ1-6	CASSPGPGVSYNSPLHF
TRBV6-2/TRBV6-3	TRBJ2-3	CASSQGWTSGYTDTQYF
TRBV28	TRBJ2-2	CASSRTSGTSNTGELFF
TRBV24-1	TRBJ2-7	CATSDPDRGHEQYF
TRBV20-1	TRBJ2-1	CSSLAGDSNEQFF
TRBV5-6	TRBJ2-7	CASRSAGGVDEQYF
TRBV3-1	TRBJ2-2	CASSKTGGWNTGELFF
TRBV6-2/TRBV6-3	TRBJ2-2	CASSQFASGGPTGELFF
TRBV4-2	TRBJ2-3	CASSQVIVGLPGDTQYF
TRBV6-2/TRBV6-3	TRBJ2-3	CASSYRETTADTQYF
TRBV4-3	TRBJ1-4	CASSQSNLGHRNEKLFF
TRBV10-3	TRBJ2-1	CAIRAGIDNEQFF
TRBV10-3	TRBJ2-1	CAIKATSGRVSSYNEQFF
TRBV20-1	TRBJ2-5	CSVRTATQETQYF
TRBV12-3/TRBV12-4	TRBJ1-4	CASSLGGGGEKLFF
TRBV7-9	TRBJ2-2	CAIQGSTGELFF
TRBV6-2/TRBV6-3	TRBJ2-1	CASSFGGHWNEQFF
TRBV6-5	TRBJ1-2	CASSYGGFYGYTF
TRBV5-1	TRBJ2-2	CASSPLADGTGELFF
TRBV7-9	TRBJ2-1	CASSFRESPINEQFF
TRBV20-1	TRBJ2-3	CSEDLYVTGGAGKNTDTQYF
TRBV15	TRBJ2-1	CATSGLGTDHNEQFF
TRBV7-2	TRBJ2-3	CASSPIAAGWGDTQYF
TRBV28	TRBJ2-1	CASSQIAGVNNEQFF
TRBV12-3/TRBV12-4	TRBJ1-3	CASSLFPTGGTGSGNTIYF
TRBV4-1	TRBJ2-3	CASSLKGDLNADTQYF
TRBV28	TRBJ2-2	CASSSSQREGPTGELFF
TRBV10-3	TRBJ1-1	CAIGTGGPVNTEAFF
TRBV4-1	TRBJ2-7	CASSQGLVSLLYEQYF
TRBV5-8	TRBJ2-7	CASSVGLAGAVYEQYF
TRBV6-5	TRBJ2-1	CASSYWDRERQFF
TRBV27	TRBJ1-1	CASSLSTGWNTEAFF
TRBV4-3	TRBJ2-1	CASSPLAGGYNEQFF
TRBV29-1	TRBJ2-2	CSAGRTAGATGELFF
TRBV28	TRBJ2-1	CASSDPRDYLRNEQFF
TRBV29-1	TRBJ2-7	CSALTRGRSYEQYF